This record covers a single T cell receptor beta chain. What antigen it recognizes has not been identified. One junction end disagrees with the germline gene, perhaps due to a read error. The CDR3 runs 16 amino acids, cysteine and phenylalanine included. Only CDR3 DNA is held: 48 bases, read in frame from base 1. The germline V gene gives CDR1 as ENHRY and CDR2 as SYGVKD. This entry is derived from a study of sequential checkpoint blockade in melanoma (dated by TCRdb to between 2018 and 2021). Notes on the research overall: Patients were assigned by 1:1 randomization to either first-line nivolumab followed by ipilimumab (arm A) or ipilimumab followed by nivolumab (arm B). Maintenance nivolumab came after each of the two trial sequences. DNA from 90 or so pretreatment melanoma tumor samples was subjected to TCRbeta immunosequencing. About three quarters of the matched tumor biopsy pairs taken before and after treatment were from the same lesion. Roughly 20 patients had matched tumor biopsies taken before treatment and at week 13, after single-agent nivolumab (arm A) or ipilimumab (arm B).

The treatment or condition label for this specimen denotes: randomized to nivolumab then ipilimumab (arm A) or the reverse (arm B). None of the trial patients had been given prior DNA-damaging chemotherapy. The samples were obtained from melanoma patients enrolled in CheckMate 064, an open-label, randomized phase II trial testing sequential checkpoint blockade. Genomic DNA from formalin-fixed paraffin-embedded (FFPE) tissue samples served as the input for tumor TCR sequencing. On the study overall, not on this receptor specifically: Achieving clinical benefit was about 30 times more likely for patients whose tumor T-cell fraction and clonality increased by week 13. Tumor T-cell fraction and clonality correlated with PD-L1 staining and CD8+ T-cell counts but not with mutational load. Within-arm analyses of tumor T-cell fraction were limited by small sample sizes and reduced statistical power. In the nivolumab-first arm (arm A), pretreatment tumor TIL clonality was associated with response (P = .04). Validation of the response-prediction model combining TCR metrics and mutation burden is needed in larger, independent patient cohorts.

The immunoSEQ Assay was used to immunosequence TCRbeta CDR3 regions from genomic DNA. Prior to high-throughput sequencing, genomic DNA was amplified by bias-controlled multiplex PCR. The authors' analysis ran thus. To quantify the absolute abundance of each unique TCRbeta CDR3 region, the sequences were collapsed and filtered. Clonality, defined as 1 minus Pielou's evenness, was calculated using only productive rearrangements. To compute tumor T-cell fraction, TCRbeta template counts were normalized to usable DNA, with usable DNA estimated from several housekeeping genes. Clones with significantly greater frequencies in on-treatment versus baseline samples were identified using a previously published method. TCRdb mirrors the immuneACCESS table, restricted to in-frame sequences. Some clones are absent from its copies; in checked studies, under half trace to an unresolved V gene, and the reason for the others is unknown. The DNA gave D and trimming, while V, J and clone size come from that table. The table for this sample lists 810 or so clones; roughly a quarter of them were counted only once. The ten largest account for about 14% of the sample.

The receptor's source is a human donor with melanoma. Specimen: tumor tissue (inferred from file names), collected from a patient given nivolumab and ipilimumab in sequence. The sequence is built from TRBV10-3 and TRBJ1-4; the D gene is perhaps TRBD1, on 5 matching bases. CDR3 region: CAISESTQGLMNKWVF. The nucleotides are TGTGCCATCAGTGAGTCGACCCAGGGATTAATGAATAAGTGGGTTTTT.